Each of the 3 T cell receptor beta chains below was sequenced from the same sample in a study of PD-1 blockade in classical Hodgkin lymphoma. Every patient was affected by relapse after autologous stem cell transplantation, while exposure to brentuximab vedotin was not uniform. Here immunoSEQ multiplex PCR was the method, and the copy in TCRdb shows in-frame clones only, minus some. This sample yields about 94,000 clones, of which 75% to 90% are seen a single time; approximately 11% belongs to the top ten. This specimen consisted of peripheral blood mononuclear cells (PBMCs), obtained before the second cycle of nivolumab. The origin of the receptors is a human donor with classical Hodgkin lymphoma.

This clone has just one count. This chain uses TRBV27 with TRBJ2-3; unclear D gene. The CDR3 spans 14 residues. CDR1 and CDR2 from the germline V gene are MNHEY and SMNVEV (reference sequence). The V gene lost 2 bases and the J gene lost 4 bases, with 10 bases spanning the gap. CDR3 in DNA: TGTGCCAGCAGTTTAGGCCTTAGTGCAGATACGCAGTATTTT. Translating gives CASSLGLSADTQYF.

The chain links TRBV19 to TRBJ2-2, with D possibly matching TRBD1 (6 bases). The CDR3 is 14 amino acids. Germline loops: CDR1 LNHDA, CDR2 SQIVND (reference sequence). Between the trimmed V and J ends, which lost 5 bases and 5 bases, there was a span of 12 bases. The CDR3 loop reads CASSSQGATGELFF. The CDR3 DNA reads TGTGCCAGTAGTTCACAGGGCGCGACCGGGGAGCTGTTTTTT.

This clone was observed a single time. The chain has TRBV5-1 and TRBJ2-5; D tentatively fits TRBD1 or TRBD2 (5 bases each). V gave up 0 bases and J gave up 1 base, with 10 bases separating them. CDR1 SGHRS and CDR2 YFSETQ come from the germline V gene. CDR3 length: 15 residues. Here the CDR3 DNA reads TGCGCCAGCAGCTTGGCGTCGGGACCCCAAGAGACCCAGTACTTC. Amino acid sequence: CASSLASGPQETQYF. Variable domain in full (rest from reference TRBV5-1 and TRBJ2-5): KAGVTQTPRYLIKTRGQQVTLSCSPISGHRSVSWYQQTPGQGLQFLFEYFSETQRNKGNFPGRFSGRQFSNSRSEMNVSTLELGDSALYLCASSLASGPQETQYFGPGTRLLVL.